This T cell receptor beta chain was observed in a study of Graves' ophthalmopathy and Graves' hyperthyroidism. Study-wide context: The authors defined stable hyperthyroidism as no ophthalmopathy within 18 months of follow-up.

This clonotype was found many times. Transcripts of RNA were the source for amplifying TCR beta CDR3 regions. First-round RT-PCR employed HTBI primers, with a second-round multiplex PCR after it. One entry per CDR3 protein results from TCRdb running MiXCR on the multiplex PCR reads. The data hold over a million distinct CDR3 sequences, with about two fifths observed a single time. The V gene's germline CDR1 is SQVTM and CDR2 ANQGSEA. This CDR3 has 12 residues. The V segment lost 0 bases and the J segment 7 bases; nucleotides outside the gene matches: 2. Aged 18 to 65, hyperthyroidism patients had new diagnoses of under 2 months' duration. Excluded were patients with other autoimmune diseases, uncontrolled infections, pregnancy or lactation. Orbital computed tomography, thyroid ultrasound, TRAb, serum thyroxine and clinical symptoms formed the basis of diagnosis.

The sample was peripheral blood or thyroid tissue (not recorded which). V and J are TRBV29-1 and TRBJ1-2; 7 bases map to TRBD1. The source is an adult man with Graves' hyperthyroidism. The CDR3 DNA reads TGCAGCGTTGAAGATCAGGGGGGTGGCTACACCTTC. This translates into CSVEDQGGGYTF.